This TCR beta chain was captured by sequencing in a study of spatial heterogeneity in lung cancer. Study-wide background: Alpha-chain sequences were consistently detected less often than beta-chain sequences. An average of more than ten raw reads was observed per unique TCR and UMI combination. Study-level points and caveats: Blood carried ubiquitous expanded tumor TCRs more at resection than follow-up.

The library protocol tagged each TCR cDNA with a unique molecular identifier. In TCRdb, the 5' RACE reads were re-called with MiXCR into one record per CDR3 protein. The table records some 100,000 distinct CDR3 sequences, around 10% of them present only once. About this clonotype: As yet, its antigen is unknown.

Time point meaning: sample taken at primary tumor resection. Unsorted tumor, nontumor lung tissue or cryopreserved PBMC supplied the whole RNA. Between the trimmed V and J ends, which lost 3 bases and 0 bases, there was a span of 16 bases. Germline V gives CDR1 SGHTA, CDR2 FQGNSA. The CDR3 contains 17 residues. Sequencing was performed on PBMCs, taken at surgery. This TCR was sampled from a male donor with early-stage non-small cell lung cancer. V usage is TRBV7-2 and J usage is TRBJ2-3; D is tentatively TRBD1 or TRBD2 (6 bases each). The CDR3 region is CASSLLGGKGSTDTQYF. CDR3 DNA: TGTGCCAGCAGCTTGCTAGGGGGGAAAGGGAGCACAGATACGCAGTATTTT.